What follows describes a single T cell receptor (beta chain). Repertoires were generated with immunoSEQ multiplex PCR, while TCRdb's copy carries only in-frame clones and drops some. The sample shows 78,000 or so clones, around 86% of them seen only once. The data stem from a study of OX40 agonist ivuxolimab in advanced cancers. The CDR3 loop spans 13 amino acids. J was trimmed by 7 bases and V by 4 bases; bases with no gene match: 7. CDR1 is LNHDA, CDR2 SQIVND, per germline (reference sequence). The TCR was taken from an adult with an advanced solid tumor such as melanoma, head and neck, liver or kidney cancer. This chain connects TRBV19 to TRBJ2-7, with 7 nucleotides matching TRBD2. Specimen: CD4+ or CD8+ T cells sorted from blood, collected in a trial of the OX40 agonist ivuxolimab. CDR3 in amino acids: CASSSGGPLEQYF. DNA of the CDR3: TGTGCCAGTAGTAGCGGGGGTCCATTGGAGCAGTACTTC.